Only one count was recorded for the clone carrying this T cell receptor beta chain. The PCR was carried out with 60 Vbeta primers and 13 Jbeta primers. The data were produced by immunoSEQ multiplex PCR, yet TCRdb's version contains in-frame clones alone and is incomplete. The sample lists about 110,000 clones, more than 65% occurring once. These data are taken from a study of cytomegalovirus exposure and HLA in healthy donors. Overall study: Earlier sequencing of 150 million to 200 million T cells yielded fewer than 140 million unique TCR beta sequences.

This clonotype was obtained from a man aged 30 to 39 in good health and CMV-seropositive. The material sequenced was PBMCs.

CDR3 in DNA: TGTGCCAGCAGCATAACCGGGACAGTGCCGTACGAGCAGTACTTC. Translated, it gives CASSITGTVPYEQYF. The rearrangement joins TRBV5-4 to TRBJ2-7, with 7 bases lining up with TRBD1. The germline gives CDR1 SGHNT, CDR2 YYREEE (reference sequence). Unmatched junction bases numbered 11, after V lost 4 bases and J lost 4 bases. There are 15 residues in the CDR3.